Below are 9 T cell receptor beta chains sequenced from a single sample in a study of blood T cell repertoires in COVID-19. The method was immunoSEQ multiplex PCR; TCRdb's version includes in-frame clones alone and lacks a portion of them. The sample consists of hundreds of thousands of clones, around 90% of them appearing once. The sample consisted of peripheral blood. The receptors stem from a man aged 18 to 29 with active or convalescent COVID-19.

CDR3 in DNA: TGTGCCAGCAGCTCAGCAGGGACAACTGAAGCTTTCTTT. It encodes CASSSAGTTEAFF. This chain connects TRBV7-9 to TRBJ1-1, with a possible D match to TRBD1 (6 bases). Germline loops: CDR1 SEHNR, CDR2 FQNEAQ (reference sequence). Trimming left V 4 bases short and J 5 bases short, with 11 bases between. The CDR3 runs 13 residues.

The V call is TRBV27, the J call TRBJ2-2, with no clear D. Trimming took 8 bases from V and 0 from J, leaving 10 bases between them. The CDR3 covers 14 residues. Germline CDR1 reads MNHEY; CDR2 reads SMNVEV (reference sequence). Here the CDR3 DNA reads TGTGCCAGCTTTACAAGCGCGAACACCGGGGAGCTGTTTTTT. Encoded protein: CASFTSANTGELFF.

This clone was seen a single time. This rearrangement joins TRBV7-9 to TRBJ1-2; unclear D gene. Trimming cost V 3 bases and J 0 bases, with 8 bases left between them. This CDR3 comprises 14 residues. Germline CDR1 SEHNR, CDR2 FQNEAQ (reference sequence). The CDR3: CASSLQSANYGYTF. CDR3 nucleotide sequence: TGTGCCAGCAGCTTGCAGTCAGCTAACTATGGCTACACCTTC.

This clone was seen only once. This chain links TRBV6-5 with TRBJ2-2; 13 nucleotides match TRBD2. CDR3 length: 15 residues. Trimming took 11 bases from V and 3 from J; bases not matched to a gene: 6. The germline V gene has CDR1 MNHEY and CDR2 SVGAGI. The CDR3 sequence: CAALAGGIYTGELFF. The CDR3 nucleotides read TGTGCCGCACTAGCGGGGGGGATCTACACCGGGGAGCTGTTTTTT.

This clone was seen a single time. V usage is TRBV5-6 and J usage is TRBJ1-5; a weak D match, TRBD1 (6 bases). Trimming pared 7 bases from V and 5 bases from J, leaving 13 bases between. The CDR3 contains 13 residues. CDR1 and CDR2 from the germline V gene are SGHDT and YYEEEE. The CDR3 protein is CASANSGDQPQHF. The CDR3 DNA reads TGTGCCAGCGCCAACTCAGGGGATCAGCCCCAGCATTTT.

The V and J genes are TRBV10-3 and TRBJ1-1; weak D call: TRBD1 (5 bases). The V end was cut by 6 bases, the J end by 1 base, with 9 bases between. Germline CDR1 is ENHRY and CDR2 is SYGVKD. The CDR3 sequence is 13 residues long. CDR3 residues: CAISTGENTEAFF. Here the CDR3 DNA reads TGTGCCATCAGCACAGGAGAGAACACTGAAGCTTTCTTT.

A single count supports this clone. The same CDR3 arises from other DNA sequences in this sample as well. The chain links TRBV5-1 to TRBJ1-3, with D uncertain. Looked up from germline, CDR1 is SGHRS and CDR2 is YFSETQ. V shed 0 bases and J shed 0 bases, with 7 bases lying between them. CDR3 size: 15 residues. Here the CDR3 reads CASSLAGSSGNTIYF. CDR3 DNA: TGCGCCAGCAGCTTGGCCGGTAGCTCTGGAAACACCATATATTTT.

This clone was counted only a few times. This rearrangement joins TRBV5-6 to TRBJ1-1; 10 nucleotides match TRBD1. Germline CDR1 and CDR2: SGHDT and YYEEEE. J gave up 0 bases and V 4 bases, and 3 bases lay outside the gene matches. The CDR3 runs 15 residues. The CDR3 sequence: CASSRDRGLNTEAFF. DNA of the CDR3: TGTGCCAGCAGCCGCGACAGGGGGCTGAACACTGAAGCTTTCTTT.

A single count supports this clone. The chain's CDR3 is CATSDSRTGNYGYTF. Here the CDR3 DNA reads TGTGCCACCAGTGACTCAAGGACAGGCAACTATGGCTACACCTTC. This sequence joins TRBV24-1 and TRBJ1-2; 7 bases align to TRBD1. With 4 bases clipped from V and 2 bases from J, the junction kept 6 bases outside the gene matches. The CDR3 sequence is 15 residues long. Germline CDR1 KGHDR, CDR2 SFDVKD.